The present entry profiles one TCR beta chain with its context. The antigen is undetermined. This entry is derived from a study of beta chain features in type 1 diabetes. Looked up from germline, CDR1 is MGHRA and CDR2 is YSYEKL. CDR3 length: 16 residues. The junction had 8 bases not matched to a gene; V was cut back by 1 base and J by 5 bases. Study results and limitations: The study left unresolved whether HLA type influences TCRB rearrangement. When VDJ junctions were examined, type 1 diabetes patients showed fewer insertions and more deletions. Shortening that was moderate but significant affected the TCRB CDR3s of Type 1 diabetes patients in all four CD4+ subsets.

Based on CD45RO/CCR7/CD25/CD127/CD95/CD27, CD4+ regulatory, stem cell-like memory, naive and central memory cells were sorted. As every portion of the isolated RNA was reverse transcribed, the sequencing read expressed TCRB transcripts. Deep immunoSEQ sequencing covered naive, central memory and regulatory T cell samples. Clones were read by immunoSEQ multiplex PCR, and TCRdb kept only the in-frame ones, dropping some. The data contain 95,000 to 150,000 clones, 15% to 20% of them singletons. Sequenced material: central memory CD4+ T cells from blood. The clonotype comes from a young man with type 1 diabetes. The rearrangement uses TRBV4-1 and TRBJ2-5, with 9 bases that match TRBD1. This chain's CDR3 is CASSQGIQGAVETQYF. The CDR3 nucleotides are TGCGCCAGCAGCCAAGGAATACAGGGGGCCGTGGAGACCCAGTACTTC.